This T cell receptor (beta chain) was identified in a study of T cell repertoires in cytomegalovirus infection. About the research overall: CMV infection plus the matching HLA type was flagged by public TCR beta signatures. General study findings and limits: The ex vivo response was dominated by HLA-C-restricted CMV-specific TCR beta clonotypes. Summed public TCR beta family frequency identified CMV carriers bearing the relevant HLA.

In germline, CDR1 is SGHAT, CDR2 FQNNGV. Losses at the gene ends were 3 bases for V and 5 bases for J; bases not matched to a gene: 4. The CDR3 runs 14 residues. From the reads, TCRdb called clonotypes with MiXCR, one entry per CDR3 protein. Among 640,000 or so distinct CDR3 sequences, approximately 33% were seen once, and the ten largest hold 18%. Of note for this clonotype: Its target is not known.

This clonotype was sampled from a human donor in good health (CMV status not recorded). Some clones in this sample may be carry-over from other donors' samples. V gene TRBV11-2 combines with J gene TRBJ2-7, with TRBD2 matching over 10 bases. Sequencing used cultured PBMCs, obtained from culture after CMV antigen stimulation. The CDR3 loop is CASSFTSGTHEQYF. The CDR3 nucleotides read TGTGCCAGCAGCTTTACTAGCGGGACCCACGAGCAGTACTTC. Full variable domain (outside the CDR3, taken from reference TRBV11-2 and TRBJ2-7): EAGVAQSPRYKIIEKRQSVAFWCNPISGHATLYWYQQILGQGPKLLIQFQNNGVVDDSQLPKDRFSAERLKGVDSTLKIQPAKLEDSAVYLCASSFTSGTHEQYFGPGTRLTVT.